The sample holds many counts of the clone carrying this T cell receptor (beta chain). Its antigen is undetermined. This specimen belongs to a study of T cell repertoires in cytomegalovirus infection. The CDR3 totals 13 residues. Germline V gives CDR1 MNHEY, CDR2 SMNVEV (reference sequence). The V end lost 6 bases, the J end lost 1 base, and 9 bases lay between the germline ends. One entry per CDR3 protein, called by TCRdb with MiXCR from the reads. The sample holds tens of thousands of distinct CDR3 sequences, roughly 25% seen once. The TCR sequence derives from a human donor in good health (CMV status not recorded). Some clones in this sample may be carry-over from other donors' samples. The rearrangement links TRBV27 to TRBJ1-1; no clear D gene. The specimen comprised CD8+ T cells from cultured PBMCs, sampled from culture after CMV antigen stimulation. In DNA, the CDR3 is TGTGCCAGCAGCCTTAGTAGGAACACTGAAGCTTTCTTT. This gives the protein CASSLSRNTEAFF.